This T cell receptor (beta chain) was documented in a study of shared clonotypes between healthy human individuals. CDR1 and CDR2 from the germline V gene are LNHDA and SQIVND (reference sequence). V dropped 3 bases and J dropped 4; count of bases not matched to a gene: 3. The CDR3 consists of 14 residues. The data were produced by immunoSEQ multiplex PCR, yet TCRdb's version contains in-frame clones alone and is incomplete. The sample shows millions of clones, over 90% of them seen only once. The receptor comes from a man younger than 35 in good health. Some clones in this sample may be carry-over from other donors' samples. The chain combines TRBV19 with TRBJ2-3; 8 nucleotides align to TRBD1. Sequenced: naive CD4+ T cells from PBMCs. Subset: CD45RA+ positively selected. CDR3 coding DNA: TGTGCCAGTAGTATGTCAGGGGGCTCAGATACGCAGTATTTT. It is translated as CASSMSGGSDTQYF.